The 26 T cell receptor beta chains below were found in one sample sequenced in a study of technical replicates of blood from several donors. Clones were sequenced by immunoSEQ multiplex PCR, and TCRdb holds only the in-frame ones, with some missing. Of 70,000 to 80,000 clones listed, 80% to 95% are singletons. The sequenced material came from T cells isolated from PBMCs. These receptors were taken from a human donor in good health.

The chain couples TRBV28 to TRBJ2-2; TRBD1 matches at 7 bases. Germline values: CDR1 MDHEN, CDR2 SYDVKM. The CDR3 has 14 residues. The ends lost 5 bases at V and 8 bases at J; junction bases unmatched: 8. The CDR3 protein is CASSPPTGWGELFF. As DNA, the CDR3 is TGTGCCAGCAGTCCTCCGACAGGGTGGGGGGAGCTGTTTTTT.

This rearrangement joins TRBV2 to TRBJ2-5; D is unresolved. Trimming removed 2 bases at V and 3 bases at J, with 7 bases between. Germline V gene sequence: CDR1 SNHLY, CDR2 FYNNEI. The CDR3 has 13 residues. The CDR3 DNA reads as TGTGCCAGCAGTGAACTGCAGAAAGAGACCCAGTACTTC. Amino acids: CASSELQKETQYF.

The rearrangement joins TRBV14 to TRBJ2-1; D not resolved. In germline, CDR1 is SGHDN, CDR2 FVKESK. Trimming stripped 4 bases from V and 0 bases from J, with 10 bases between. The CDR3 has 15 residues. The DNA of the CDR3 is TGTGCCAGCAGCCTTCTATGGAGCTCCTACAATGAGCAGTTCTTC. Its protein is CASSLLWSSYNEQFF.

This chain joins TRBV9 and TRBJ2-3; 11 bases are shared with TRBD2. The CDR3 consists of 17 residues. V shed 4 bases, J shed 3 bases, and the junction held 10 bases outside the gene matches. Germline V CDR1 and CDR2: SGDLS, YYNGEE. The CDR3 region is CASSPSSTSGVTDTQYF. CDR3 in DNA: TGTGCCAGCAGCCCCTCATCGACTAGCGGGGTGACAGATACGCAGTATTTT.

The chain links TRBV28 to TRBJ1-2; TRBD1 aligns across 7 bases. Losses at the gene ends were 3 bases for V and 7 bases for J; bases not matched to a gene: 11. CDR1 and CDR2 from the germline V gene are MDHEN and SYDVKM. The CDR3 is 15 residues long. The CDR3 sequence: CASSLTGPARGGYTF. CDR3 sequence (DNA): TGTGCCAGCAGTTTGACAGGGCCAGCGCGTGGTGGCTACACCTTC.

The chain links TRBV15 to TRBJ2-7; 7 positions agree with TRBD1. The germline V gene encodes CDR1 LNHNV and CDR2 YYDKDF (reference sequence). This CDR3 contains 13 residues. V was pared by 3 bases and J by 5 bases, with 4 bases of the junction left unmatched. This chain's CDR3 is CATSSGTDNEQYF. CDR3 DNA sequence: TGTGCCACCAGCAGCGGGACAGACAACGAGCAGTACTTC. Full variable domain (missing parts from reference TRBV15 and TRBJ2-7): DAMVIQNPRYQVTQFGKPVTLSCSQTLNHNVMYWYQQKSSQAPKLLFHYYDKDFNNEADTPDNFQSRRPNTSFCFLDIRSPGLGDTAMYLCATSSGTDNEQYFGPGTRLTVT.

The chain uses TRBV7-2 and TRBJ2-5; a weak D match, TRBD2 (5 bases). Germline values: CDR1 SGHTA, CDR2 FQGNSA. This CDR3 contains 14 residues. Trimming cost V 2 bases and J 3 bases, with 10 bases left between them. The CDR3 sequence is CASSLRAVKETQYF. The DNA of the CDR3 is TGTGCCAGCAGCTTAAGAGCGGTTAAAGAGACCCAGTACTTC. Variable domain in full (rest from reference TRBV7-2 and TRBJ2-5): GAGVSQSPSNKVTEKGKDVELRCDPISGHTALYWYRQSLGQGLEFLIYFQGNSAPDKSGLPSDRFSAERTGGSVSTLTIQRTQQEDSAVYLCASSLRAVKETQYFGPGTRLLVL.

This chain connects TRBV6-6 to TRBJ2-3; 10 bases align to TRBD2. Unmatched junction bases numbered 7, after V lost 6 bases and J lost 4 bases. CDR1 is MNHNY, CDR2 SVGAGI, per germline (reference sequence). CDR3 length equals 15 residues. The CDR3 reads CASRLAGGRSDTQYF. CDR3 nucleotides: TGTGCCAGCAGATTAGCGGGAGGAAGGTCAGATACGCAGTATTTT.

This sequence joins TRBV29-1 and TRBJ1-1; D is ambiguous. Trimming shortened V by 7 bases and J by 1 base, and 7 bases separated the two germline ends. The germline gives CDR1 SQVTM, CDR2 ANQGSEA. This CDR3 is 11 amino acids long. CDR3 loop: CSGRENTEAFF. CDR3 DNA: TGCAGCGGGCGGGAGAACACTGAAGCTTTCTTT.

The genes are TRBV6-4 and TRBJ2-1; maybe TRBD2 (6 bases). Germline V gene sequence: CDR1 MRHNA, CDR2 SNTAGT. The germline V and J ends were trimmed by 4 bases and 9 bases, with 16 bases remaining between them. This CDR3 region has 14 residues. The CDR3 loop is CASSGAGRNGEQFF. The CDR3 region has the DNA TGTGCCAGCAGTGGTGCGGGAAGGAACGGTGAGCAGTTCTTC.

J is TRBJ2-1 and V is TRBV6-1, with 7 bases fitting TRBD2. This CDR3 region has 13 residues. V lost 4 bases to trimming and J lost 10 bases; unmatched junction nucleotides: 7. Germline-derived CDR1 and CDR2 are MNHNS and SASEGT. The CDR3 region has the DNA TGTGCCAGCAGTGGGGAGGGGTTCTGGGAGCAGTTCTTC. The encoded protein is CASSGEGFWEQFF.

V usage is TRBV29-1 and J usage is TRBJ1-3; 8 positions match TRBD1. The CDR3 has 16 residues. Germline assignment: CDR1 SQVTM and CDR2 ANQGSEA. Losses at the gene ends were 0 bases for V and 4 bases for J; bases not matched to a gene: 8. CDR3 amino acids: CSVEDPDRGAGNTIYF. In DNA, the CDR3 is TGCAGCGTTGAAGATCCAGACAGGGGAGCCGGAAACACCATATATTTT.

The rearrangement uses TRBV6-6 and TRBJ2-1, with D maybe TRBD2 (5 bases). This CDR3 spans 11 amino acids. V was clipped by 6 bases and J by 13 bases, with 13 bases between them. The V gene's germline CDR1 is MNHNY and CDR2 SVGAGI (reference sequence). The DNA of the CDR3 is TGTGCCAGCAGCCATTCGGAGGCTCAGTTCTTC. It translates to CASSHSEAQFF.

The chain joins TRBV6-5 to TRBJ2-3, with a tentative D call TRBD1 (6 bases). The CDR3 loop spans 12 amino acids. Germline lookup yields CDR1 MNHEY and CDR2 SVGAGI. The germline V and J ends were trimmed by 5 bases and 4 bases, with 7 bases remaining between them. The CDR3 spells CASSTGSDTQYF. CDR3 DNA: TGTGCCAGCAGTACAGGGTCAGATACGCAGTATTTT.

J is TRBJ2-1 and V is TRBV7-3; D is uncertain. V lost 2 bases and J lost 5, with 13 bases in between. Germline CDR1 reads SGHTA; CDR2 reads FQGTGA. The CDR3 spans 15 residues. DNA for the CDR3: TGTGCCAGCAGCTTACTATCCAACCCAAACAATGAGCAGTTCTTC. It specifies CASSLLSNPNNEQFF.

The rearrangement uses TRBV7-2 and TRBJ2-2; D is undetermined. The germline CDR1 and CDR2 sequences are SGHTA and FQGNSA. With 0 bases removed from V and 6 bases from J, the gap between germline ends came to 8 bases. The CDR3 is 14 amino acids. The CDR3: CASSLAQASGELFF. CDR3 bases: TGTGCCAGCAGCTTAGCCCAGGCGTCCGGGGAGCTGTTTTTT.

The V call is TRBV4-2, the J call TRBJ2-1, with D possibly matching TRBD1 (7 bases). V was shortened by 1 base and J by 0 bases, with 10 bases between the two germline ends. The CDR3 has 16 amino acids. Germline CDR1 LGHNA, CDR2 YNFKEQ. CDR3 coding DNA: TGTGCCAGCAGCCAAGCCCAGGGGGGCTCCTACAATGAGCAGTTCTTC. This codes for CASSQAQGGSYNEQFF.

The CDR3 DNA sequence: TGCGCCAGCAGCCAAGAAGGGGCACCGAGCAATCAGCCCCAGCATTTT. Protein: CASSQEGAPSNQPQHF. This sequence joins TRBV4-1 and TRBJ1-5, with D tentatively TRBD1 (5 bases). Germline V CDR1 and CDR2: MGHRA, YSYEKL. V was pared by 0 bases and J by 1 base, with 10 bases between. The CDR3 runs 16 residues.

V and J are TRBV4-1 and TRBJ1-4; TRBD1 matches at 12 bases. Germline V gives CDR1 MGHRA, CDR2 YSYEKL. The CDR3 has 17 amino acids. The V segment lost 2 bases and the J segment 7 bases; nucleotides outside the gene matches: 8. This CDR3 reads CASSQLGRDRGLEKLFF. The CDR3 DNA is TGCGCCAGCAGCCAACTGGGGCGGGACAGGGGGCTTGAAAAACTGTTTTTT.

The rearrangement joins TRBV7-2 to TRBJ2-7, with D maybe TRBD1 (5 bases). The CDR3 loop spans 14 amino acids. The germline gives CDR1 SGHTA, CDR2 FQGNSA. The germline V and J ends were trimmed by 5 bases and 7 bases, with 18 bases remaining between them. Written as DNA, the CDR3 is TGTGCCAGCAGCCAGGACGGATTAAGACAGGAGCAGTACTTC. Protein: CASSQDGLRQEQYF.

This clone was counted a single time. The CDR3 spells CASSTVGAGANVLTF. CDR3 coding DNA: TGTGCCAGCAGCACTGTCGGGGCTGGGGCCAACGTCCTGACTTTC. This rearrangement joins TRBV9 to TRBJ2-6; tentatively, D is TRBD2 (5 bases). The CDR3 has 15 residues. Germline assignment: CDR1 SGDLS and CDR2 YYNGEE. Trimming left V 4 bases short and J 2 bases short, with 10 bases between.

The V gene is TRBV7-6, the J gene TRBJ1-5, with D perhaps TRBD1 (6 bases). CDR1 SGHVS and CDR2 FNYEAQ come from the germline V gene. Trimming took 3 bases from V and 0 from J, leaving 15 bases between them. This CDR3 has 17 residues. In nucleotides, the CDR3 is TGTGCCAGCAGCTTGGGGGCCGGCGTGTATAGCAATCAGCCCCAGCATTTT. It is translated as CASSLGAGVYSNQPQHF.

This chain joins TRBV7-8 and TRBJ1-4, with D possibly being TRBD1 (5 bases). Trimming took off 7 bases at V and 7 bases at J, with 10 bases between the two ends. Germline V gene sequence: CDR1 SGHVS, CDR2 FQNEAQ. The length of the CDR3 is 12 residues. The CDR3 DNA sequence: TGTGCCAGCACTGGGAGGGGTGAAAAACTGTTTTTT. Protein product: CASTGRGEKLFF.

This clone was detected once. This sequence joins TRBV11-3 and TRBJ1-3; D call uncertain. Between the trimmed V and J ends, which lost 0 bases and 3 bases, there was a span of 9 bases. This CDR3 has 15 amino acids. In germline, CDR1 is SGHNT, CDR2 YENEEA. The DNA for the CDR3 is TGTGCCAGCAGCTTAGATATCGGGGTTGGAAACACCATATATTTT. Amino acids: CASSLDIGVGNTIYF.

The chain couples TRBV11-2 to TRBJ2-7, with D hard to call. Germline assignment: CDR1 SGHAT and CDR2 FQNNGV. CDR3 length: 13 residues. Trimming shortened V by 5 bases and J by 6 bases, and 14 bases separated the two germline ends. CDR3 residues: CASSLTRVAEQYF. The CDR3 coding sequence is TGTGCCAGCAGCCTTACCCGTGTAGCCGAGCAGTACTTC.

V gene TRBV28 combines with J gene TRBJ1-2, with 9 positions matching TRBD1. This CDR3 region has 15 residues. Looked up from germline, CDR1 is MDHEN and CDR2 is SYDVKM. V lost 3 bases, J lost 5 bases, and 7 bases stayed unmatched. CDR3 in amino acids: CASSFRDRVFYGYTF. In DNA form, the CDR3 reads TGTGCCAGCAGTTTTAGGGACAGGGTATTTTATGGCTACACCTTC.